The present entry profiles one TCR beta chain with its context. The data derive from a study of shared clonotypes between healthy human individuals. This CDR3 is built from 13 residues. Germline CDR1 reads SQVTM; CDR2 reads ANQGSEA. Trimming cost V 3 bases and J 4 bases; bases outside gene matches: 6. Only CD45RO-negative cells positively selected for CCR7 counted as naive CD8 cells, so terminally differentiated effector memory CD45RA+ cells were excluded. Some clones are missing from TCRdb's copy, which holds only in-frame ones; the method was immunoSEQ multiplex PCR. The sample yields millions of clones, about 93% seen once.

The origin of this receptor is a man between 18 and 29 years old in good health. Some clones in this sample may be carry-over from other donors' samples. The gene calls are TRBV29-1 and TRBJ2-7; 7 bases are shared with TRBD2. Sequenced: naive CD8+ T cells from PBMCs. As DNA, the CDR3 is TGCAGCGTTGAGGGCGGGAGTAAATACGAGCAGTACTTC. This sequence encodes CSVEGGSKYEQYF.